This T cell receptor (beta chain) comes out of a study of blood T cell repertoires in COVID-19. The germline V gene has CDR1 SGHKS and CDR2 YYEKEE (reference sequence). Trimming took off 0 bases at V and 2 bases at J, with 11 bases between the two ends. The CDR3 length is 15 residues. Only in-frame clones appear in the TCRdb table, and some are missing; sequencing was by immunoSEQ multiplex PCR. Among some 250,000 clones listed, around 90% were seen once. This TCR came from a woman aged 40-49 years who had recovered from COVID-19. The rearrangement links TRBV5-5 to TRBJ2-5; D is unclear. Sequenced sample: peripheral blood. In DNA form, the CDR3 reads TGTGCCAGCAGCTTGGCCCCGGGTGGTCAAGAGACCCAGTACTTC. This encodes CASSLAPGGQETQYF. Combining the CDR3 with reference TRBV5-5 and TRBJ2-5 gives the whole variable domain DAGVTQSPTHLIKTRGQQVTLRCSPISGHKSVSWYQQVLGQGPQFIFQYYEKEERGRGNFPDRFSARQFPNYSSELNVNALLLGDSALYLCASSLAPGGQETQYFGPGTRLLVL.